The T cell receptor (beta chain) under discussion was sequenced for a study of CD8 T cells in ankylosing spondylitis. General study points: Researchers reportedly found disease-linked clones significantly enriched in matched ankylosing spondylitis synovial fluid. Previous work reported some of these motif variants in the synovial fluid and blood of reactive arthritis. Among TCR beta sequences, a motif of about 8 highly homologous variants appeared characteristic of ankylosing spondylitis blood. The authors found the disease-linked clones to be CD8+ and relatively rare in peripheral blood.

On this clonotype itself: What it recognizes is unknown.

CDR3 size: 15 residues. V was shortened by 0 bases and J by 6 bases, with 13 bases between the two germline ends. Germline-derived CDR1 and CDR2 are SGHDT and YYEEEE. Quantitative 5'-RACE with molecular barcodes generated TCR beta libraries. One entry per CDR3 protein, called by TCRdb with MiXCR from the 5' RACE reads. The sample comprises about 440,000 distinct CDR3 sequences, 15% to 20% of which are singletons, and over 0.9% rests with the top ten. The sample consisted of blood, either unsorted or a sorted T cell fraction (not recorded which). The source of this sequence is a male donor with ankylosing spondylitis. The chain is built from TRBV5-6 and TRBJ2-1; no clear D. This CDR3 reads CASSLEAPARNEQFF. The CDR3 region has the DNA TGTGCCAGCAGCTTGGAGGCCCCCGCACGCAATGAGCAGTTCTTC. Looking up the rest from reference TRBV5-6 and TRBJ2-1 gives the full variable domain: DAGVTQSPTHLIKTRGQQVTLRCSPKSGHDTVSWYQQALGQGPQFIFQYYEEEERQRGNFPDRFSGHQFPNYSSELNVNALLLGDSALYLCASSLEAPARNEQFFGPGTRLTVL.